This T cell receptor (beta chain) was obtained from a study of shared clonotypes between healthy human individuals. General study points: Compared with clonotypes that all four donors shared, non-shared clonotypes had lower generation probabilities. Researchers sampled blood only, noting tissue repertoires likely differ.

The CD4+ fraction was divided into a CD45RA+ naive subset and a CD45RA-negative memory subset. Germline loops: CDR1 MNHEY, CDR2 SMNVEV (reference sequence). V was trimmed by 2 bases and J by 1 base, leaving 6 bases between them. The CDR3 is made up of 14 amino acids. Profiled with immunoSEQ multiplex PCR; TCRdb holds only in-frame clones, not every one. This sample has roughly 2.2 million clones; roughly 92% occur once, and the top ten carry more than 0.35%. With respect to this clone: As yet, its antigen is unknown. The same CDR3 also results from other DNA sequences found in this sample.

The chain couples TRBV27 to TRBJ1-5; tentative D call: TRBD1 (5 bases). The sequence came from a man aged 18 to 29 in good health. Some clones in this sample may be carry-over from other donors' samples. Sequencing used naive CD4+ T cells from PBMCs. Subset noted: CD45RA+ positively selected. The CDR3, as DNA: TGTGCCAGCAGTTTAGGGGACAGCAATCAGCCCCAGCATTTT. It codes for CASSLGDSNQPQHF.